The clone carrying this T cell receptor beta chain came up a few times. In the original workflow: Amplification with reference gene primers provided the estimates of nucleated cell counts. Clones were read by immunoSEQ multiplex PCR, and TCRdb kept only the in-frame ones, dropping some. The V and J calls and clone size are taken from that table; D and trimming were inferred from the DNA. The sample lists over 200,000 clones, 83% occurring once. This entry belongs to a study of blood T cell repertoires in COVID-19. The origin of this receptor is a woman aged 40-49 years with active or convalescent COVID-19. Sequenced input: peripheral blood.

CDR3 bases: TGCAGTGCTAGTCGGGGACTTCGACCCACAGATACGCAGTATTTT. Translating gives CSASRGLRPTDTQYF. This sequence joins TRBV20-1 and TRBJ2-3; D possibly corresponds to TRBD2 (6 bases). With 3 bases removed from V and 2 bases from J, the gap between germline ends came to 15 bases. This CDR3 contains 15 residues. From germline, CDR1 is DFQATT and CDR2 SNEGSKA (reference sequence).